This TCR beta chain was sequenced for a study of blood T cell repertoires in COVID-19. All enrollees were about 18 to 95 years old and from 20 to 25 US areas. Participant reports of clinical history set cohort assignment. Per the study methods: Estimation of nucleated cell counts relied on the amplification of reference gene primers. TCRdb's table, derived via immunoSEQ multiplex PCR, lists solely in-frame clones and lacks some. From that table come the V and J calls and clone size; the DNA was used to work out D and trimming. The data contain 250,000 or so clones, 80% to 90% of them seen just once; the ten biggest clones take up about 3.6%. CDR3 length: 15 residues. V trimming: 4 bases; J trimming: 7 bases; junction bases outside the gene matches: 11. CDR1 and CDR2 (germline): KGHSH, LQKENI. This clone was seen a handful of times.

The chain recombines TRBV18 with TRBJ1-1; 8 nucleotides match TRBD1. Sequencing used PBMCs or T cells enriched from blood (not recorded which). This receptor was obtained from a woman aged 40 to 50 who had been exposed to COVID-19. CDR3 DNA: TGTGCCAGCTCACGCAATACCGGACAGGGCCTTGAAGCTTTCTTT. Translation: CASSRNTGQGLEAFF.